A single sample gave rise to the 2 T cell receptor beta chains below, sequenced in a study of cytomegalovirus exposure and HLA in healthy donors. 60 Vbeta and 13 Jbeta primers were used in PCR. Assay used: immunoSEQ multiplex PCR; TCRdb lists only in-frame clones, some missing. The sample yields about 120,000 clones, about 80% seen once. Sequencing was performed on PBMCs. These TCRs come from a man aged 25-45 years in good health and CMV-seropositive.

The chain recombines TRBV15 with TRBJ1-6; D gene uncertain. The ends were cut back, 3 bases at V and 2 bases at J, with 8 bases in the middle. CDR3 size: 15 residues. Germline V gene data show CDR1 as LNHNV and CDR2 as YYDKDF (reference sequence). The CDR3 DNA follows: TGTGCCACCAGCAGCCTGAGGGCCTATAATTCACCCCTCCACTTT. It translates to CATSSLRAYNSPLHF. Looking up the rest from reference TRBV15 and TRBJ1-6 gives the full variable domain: DAMVIQNPRYQVTQFGKPVTLSCSQTLNHNVMYWYQQKSSQAPKLLFHYYDKDFNNEADTPDNFQSRRPNTSFCFLDIRSPGLGDTAMYLCATSSLRAYNSPLHFGNGTRLTVT.

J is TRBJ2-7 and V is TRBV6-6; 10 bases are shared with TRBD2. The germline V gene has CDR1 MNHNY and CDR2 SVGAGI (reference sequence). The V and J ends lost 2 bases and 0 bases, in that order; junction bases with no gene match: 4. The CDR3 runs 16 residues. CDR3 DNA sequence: TGTGCCAGCAGTTACCCTAGCGGGAGTGGCTCCTACGAGCAGTACTTC. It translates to CASSYPSGSGSYEQYF.